This record covers a single T cell receptor (beta chain). One end of the junction varies from germline; a read error may be responsible. This entry comes from a study of response to subunit inactivated influenza vaccine. TCRdb processed the RT-PCR reads anew with MiXCR; each CDR3 protein has one entry. The sample holds around 790,000 distinct CDR3 sequences, 21% seen once. CDR3 length: 15 amino acids. Germline-derived CDR1 and CDR2 are LGHNA and YNFKEQ. This material consisted of PBMCs from blood, taken about 5 days after vaccination. This chain links TRBV4-2 with TRBJ2-1; 8 bases agree with TRBD2. This TCR derives from a man aged 50 or older who received an inactivated influenza vaccine. CDR3 sequence: CVSSQDGLAHNEQFF. The CDR3 DNA is TGTGTCAGCAGCCAAGATGGACTAGCCCACAATGAGCAGTTCTTC.